This T cell receptor beta chain was recorded in a study of blood T cells in healthy people across ages. Primed by a sample-barcoded 5' primer and a J-beta primer mix, a second PCR proceeded for about 7 to 11 cycles. TCRdb re-derived calls from the 5' RACE reads in MiXCR, one entry per CDR3 protein. This table holds about 1.4 million distinct CDR3 sequences, almost 60% found once. The CDR3 consists of 15 residues. Germline V gene lookup returns CDR1 SGHTA and CDR2 FQGNSA. The ends lost 3 bases at V and 5 bases at J; junction bases unmatched: 3. Sequenced: blood. V is TRBV7-2 and J is TRBJ2-2; 10 positions match TRBD2. The receptor's source is a man aged 18 to 30 in good health. CDR3 region: CASSFVLAGTGELFF. CDR3 DNA sequence: TGTGCCAGCAGCTTCGTACTAGCGGGAACCGGGGAGCTGTTTTTT.